The 13 T cell receptor beta chains reported below all come from one sample, sequenced in a study of blood T cell repertoires in COVID-19. TCRdb keeps only in-frame clones here, not all; method: immunoSEQ multiplex PCR. Of about 80,000 clones detected, about four fifths appear once; the ten largest clones hold 9.5% to 15%. Sequencing was carried out using peripheral blood. The receptor set was obtained from a man of 80 years or more with acute or convalescent COVID-19.

This chain uses TRBV5-4 with TRBJ2-5; TRBD2 agrees at 8 bases. Trimming took 4 bases from V and 4 from J; bases not matched to a gene: 12. Germline-derived CDR1 and CDR2 are SGHNT and YYREEE (reference sequence). This CDR3 spans 16 amino acids. This chain's CDR3 is CASSLIPIGGGETQYF. CDR3 DNA: TGTGCCAGCAGCCTCATCCCGATCGGGGGGGGAGAGACCCAGTACTTC.

V and J are TRBV2 and TRBJ1-6; 8 bases match TRBD1. Germline trimming cut 6 bases from V and 7 bases from J; bases unmatched to any gene: 11. Germline CDR1 reads SNHLY; CDR2 reads FYNNEI. CDR3 length: 16 residues. The DNA for the CDR3 is TGTGCCAGCAGGTTTGAGACAGGGGTAGAGAATTCACCCCTCCACTTT. Translation gives CASRFETGVENSPLHF.

This chain uses TRBV2 with TRBJ2-2, with 12 bases matching TRBD2. CDR1 and CDR2 from the germline V gene are SNHLY and FYNNEI. The CDR3 loop spans 17 amino acids. V lost 6 bases, J lost 2 bases, and 7 bases stayed unmatched. The CDR3 loop reads CASSATSGGPNTGELFF. Here the CDR3 DNA reads TGTGCCAGCAGCGCGACTAGCGGGGGACCCAACACCGGGGAGCTGTTTTTT. Filled out from reference TRBV2 and TRBJ2-2, the complete variable domain reads EPEVTQTPSHQVTQMGQEVILRCVPISNHLYFYWYRQILGQKVEFLVSFYNNEISEKSEIFDDQFSVERPDGSNFTLKIRSTKLEDSAMYFCASSATSGGPNTGELFFGEGSRLTVL.

J is TRBJ1-1 and V is TRBV7-2, with TRBD1 identical over 8 bases. The germline V gene has CDR1 SGHTA and CDR2 FQGNSA. The CDR3 contains 14 residues. Losses at the gene ends were 4 bases for V and 5 bases for J; bases not matched to a gene: 6. CDR3 region: CASSSGQAGTEAFF. CDR3 in DNA: TGTGCCAGCAGCTCGGGACAGGCGGGGACTGAAGCTTTCTTT.

This chain connects TRBV15 to TRBJ1-6; D unclear. The V end was cut by 0 bases, the J end by 9 bases, with 15 bases between. This CDR3 region has 16 residues. Germline values: CDR1 LNHNV, CDR2 YYDKDF (reference sequence). For the CDR3, the DNA is TGTGCCACCAGCAGAGATGATCGGTCTTATGGTTCACCCCTCCACTTT. Amino acids: CATSRDDRSYGSPLHF.

The V and J genes are TRBV7-9 and TRBJ2-3; 7 nucleotides match TRBD2. The CDR3 is made up of 16 amino acids. CDR1 and CDR2 (germline): SEHNR, FQNEAQ (reference sequence). V was clipped by 6 bases and J by 0 bases; unmatched bases: 9. The CDR3 reads CASRQMGLSSTDTQYF. The CDR3 nucleotides are TGTGCCAGCAGGCAGATGGGACTATCTAGCACAGATACGCAGTATTTT.

The V gene is TRBV6-1, the J gene TRBJ1-4, with 7 bases matching TRBD1. Germline CDR1 MNHNS, CDR2 SASEGT. Losses at the gene ends were 4 bases for V and 7 bases for J; bases not matched to a gene: 15. CDR3 length: 17 amino acids. The CDR3, as DNA: TGTGCCAGCAGTGCCAGACAGGGATCCCTCTGGACTGAAAAACTGTTTTTT. It specifies CASSARQGSLWTEKLFF.

This rearrangement joins TRBV29-1 to TRBJ1-1, with 8 positions matching TRBD1. J was trimmed by 6 bases and V by 6 bases; bases with no gene match: 6. The CDR3 is made up of 12 amino acids. Germline V lookup: CDR1 SQVTM, CDR2 ANQGSEA. The CDR3 here is CSVQGAKAEAFF. The CDR3 region has the DNA TGCAGCGTGCAGGGGGCGAAAGCTGAAGCTTTCTTT.

This chain links TRBV7-2 with TRBJ1-1; D uncertain. CDR3 size: 15 residues. Trimming removed 0 bases at V and 1 base at J, with 9 bases between. Looked up from germline, CDR1 is SGHTA and CDR2 is FQGNSA. CDR3 DNA sequence: TGTGCCAGCAGCTTAGCGCGGGGTCGGAACACTGAAGCTTTCTTT. It translates to CASSLARGRNTEAFF.

The V and J genes are TRBV19 and TRBJ1-5, with a possible D match to TRBD1 (5 bases). With 4 bases removed from V and 2 bases from J, the gap between germline ends came to 12 bases. Per germline, CDR1 LNHDA and CDR2 SQIVND (reference sequence). CDR3 size: 15 residues. The CDR3 reads CASSTGGFGNQPQHF. CDR3 in DNA: TGTGCCAGTAGTACCGGGGGATTCGGCAATCAGCCCCAGCATTTT. The full variable domain, with the rest looked up from reference TRBV19 and TRBJ1-5, is DGGITQSPKYLFRKEGQNVTLSCEQNLNHDAMYWYRQDPGQGLRLIYYSQIVNDFQKGDIAEGYSVSREKKESFPLTVTSAQKNPTAFYLCASSTGGFGNQPQHFGDGTRLSIL.

This clone was found a few times. CDR3 DNA sequence: TGCGCCAGCAGCTTGGCCGAGGGAAAAAACATTCAGTACTTC. Its translation: CASSLAEGKNIQYF. J is TRBJ2-4 and V is TRBV5-1; D is possibly TRBD2 (5 bases). Germline V CDR1 and CDR2: SGHRS, YFSETQ. The CDR3 consists of 14 residues. Trimming removed 0 bases at V and 4 bases at J, with 8 bases between.

The V call is TRBV9, the J call TRBJ2-2; TRBD2 matches at 8 bases. This CDR3 comprises 16 residues. Trimming at V came to 1 base and at J to 3 bases, leaving 5 bases not matched to a gene. Germline values: CDR1 SGDLS, CDR2 YYNGEE. The CDR3 coding sequence is TGTGCCAGCAGCGTACTTCCCGGGGGGGACACCGGGGAGCTGTTTTTT. Translated, it gives CASSVLPGGDTGELFF.

The V call is TRBV19, the J call TRBJ1-3; 7 nucleotides agree with TRBD1. This CDR3 is 17 amino acids long. The germline V gene encodes CDR1 LNHDA and CDR2 SQIVND (reference sequence). V lost 1 base to trimming and J lost 4 bases; unmatched junction nucleotides: 10. The CDR3 reads CASSIAGRGIGGNTIYF. In nucleotides, the CDR3 is TGTGCCAGTAGTATAGCTGGCAGGGGGATTGGAGGAAACACCATATATTTT.